These T cell receptor beta chains were read from a single sample in a study of shared clonotypes between healthy human individuals. Assay used: immunoSEQ multiplex PCR; TCRdb lists only in-frame clones, some missing. This table has roughly 2.2 million clones, 85% to 95% appearing once. Sequenced sample: naive CD4+ T cells from PBMCs. The origin of the receptors is a man aged 18 to 30 in good health. Some clones in this sample may be carry-over from other donors' samples. Both conserved end residues are part of each CDR3. The order of the fields is J gene, D gene, CDR3 length, V gene, CDR3 protein, CDR3 DNA. A D gene is named only where the DNA matches it firmly.

j_gene: TRBJ2-1; d_gene: TRBD2; len: 15; v_gene: TRBV5-1; CDR3aa: CASSLDGSGSFEQFF; CDR3nt: TGCGCCAGCAGCTTGGATGGTAGCGGGAGTTTTGAGCAGTTCTTC
j_gene: TRBJ1-2; d_gene: NA; len: 17; v_gene: TRBV27; CDR3aa: CASSPRQAHSAVYGYTF; CDR3nt: TGTGCCAGCAGTCCCAGACAGGCCCATTCCGCGGTATATGGCTACACCTTC
j_gene: TRBJ1-5; d_gene: TRBD1; len: 15; v_gene: TRBV19; CDR3aa: CASSMRGATGSTQHF; CDR3nt: TGTGCCAGTAGTATGCGGGGGGCGACAGGGTCAACCCAGCATTTT
j_gene: TRBJ2-5; d_gene: TRBD2; len: 17; v_gene: TRBV9; CDR3aa: CASSTRTSGTAQETQYF; CDR3nt: TGTGCCAGCAGCACCCGGACTAGCGGGACGGCCCAAGAGACCCAGTACTTC
j_gene: TRBJ2-7; d_gene: TRBD2; len: 17; v_gene: TRBV7-9; CDR3aa: CASSLPRDGGRAYEQYF; CDR3nt: TGTGCCAGCAGCCTCCCTAGGGATGGGGGGAGGGCCTACGAGCAGTACTTC
j_gene: TRBJ1-2; d_gene: NA; len: 13; v_gene: TRBV28; CDR3aa: CASSFGRVDGYTF; CDR3nt: TGTGCCAGCAGTTTTGGACGGGTTGACGGCTACACCTTC
j_gene: TRBJ2-7; d_gene: TRBD2; len: 15; v_gene: TRBV10-3; CDR3aa: CASSYKASGMREQYF; CDR3nt: TGTGCCAGCAGTTACAAAGCTAGCGGGATGCGCGAGCAGTACTTC
j_gene: TRBJ2-7; d_gene: TRBD2; len: 16; v_gene: TRBV6-5; CDR3aa: CASSSYTSGRAGEQYF; CDR3nt: TGTGCCAGCAGTTCCTATACTAGCGGGAGGGCCGGCGAGCAGTACTTC
j_gene: TRBJ2-7; d_gene: NA; len: 21; v_gene: TRBV6-4; CDR3aa: CASSDSGGQTNRSKSSYEQYF; CDR3nt: TGTGCCAGCAGTGACTCCGGGGGCCAGACTAACAGGAGCAAGAGCTCCTACGAGCAGTACTTC
j_gene: TRBJ2-7; d_gene: NA; len: 17; v_gene: TRBV27; CDR3aa: CASSFSSGASSSYEQYF; CDR3nt: TGTGCCAGCAGTTTTTCCTCAGGCGCCTCTAGCTCCTACGAGCAGTACTTC
j_gene: TRBJ2-1; d_gene: TRBD2; len: 15; v_gene: TRBV6-5; CDR3aa: CASSYQSGVYNEQFF; CDR3nt: TGTGCCAGCAGTTACCAAAGCGGGGTGTACAATGAGCAGTTCTTC
j_gene: TRBJ2-1; d_gene: NA; len: 14; v_gene: TRBV28; CDR3aa: CASSPSKGRAEQFF; CDR3nt: TGTGCCAGCAGTCCCTCCAAAGGTAGGGCTGAGCAGTTCTTC
j_gene: TRBJ2-1; d_gene: NA; len: 12; v_gene: TRBV30; CDR3aa: CAWSPGRNEQFF; CDR3nt: TGTGCCTGGAGTCCGGGGCGCAATGAGCAGTTCTTC
j_gene: TRBJ1-2; d_gene: NA; len: 15; v_gene: TRBV6-1; CDR3aa: CASSVGGYASPRYTF; CDR3nt: TGTGCCAGCAGTGTGGGGGGCTACGCAAGTCCACGCTACACCTTC
j_gene: TRBJ2-2; d_gene: TRBD2; len: 16; v_gene: TRBV6-1; CDR3aa: CASSGRTSGRTGELFF; CDR3nt: TGTGCCAGCAGTGGCCGGACTAGCGGGAGAACCGGGGAGCTGTTTTTT
j_gene: TRBJ1-5; d_gene: NA; len: 13; v_gene: TRBV30; CDR3aa: CAWSDVGEAPQHF; CDR3nt: TGTGCCTGGAGCGATGTGGGGGAGGCGCCCCAGCATTTT
j_gene: TRBJ2-3; d_gene: NA; len: 15; v_gene: TRBV2; CDR3aa: CASTPREPGTDTQYF; CDR3nt: TGTGCCAGCACCCCCAGGGAGCCCGGCACAGATACGCAGTATTTT